This T cell receptor (beta chain) stems from a study of cytomegalovirus exposure and HLA in healthy donors. 13 Jbeta primers and 60 Vbeta primers were used for the PCR. TCRdb keeps only in-frame clones here, not all; method: immunoSEQ multiplex PCR. This repertoire shows about 100,000 clones, roughly 70% found once; its top ten account for roughly a tenth. The CDR3 has 19 amino acids. Looked up from germline, CDR1 is LNHDA and CDR2 is SQIVND (reference sequence). The V and J ends lost 5 bases and 0 bases respectively, with 25 bases between them. The receptor was derived from a man aged 40-49 years in good health and CMV-seropositive. The rearrangement links TRBV19 to TRBJ2-5; D possibly corresponds to TRBD2 (6 bases). The specimen was PBMCs. Here the CDR3 reads CASSLYLGTSSPYQETQYF. DNA for the CDR3: TGTGCCAGTAGTCTATATTTGGGTACTAGCAGCCCGTACCAAGAGACCCAGTACTTC.